The 9 T cell receptor beta chains below were found in one sample sequenced in a study of blood T cell repertoires in COVID-19. Sequencing used immunoSEQ multiplex PCR; TCRdb keeps in-frame clones, though not all of them. This table has roughly 150,000 clones, approximately 90% appearing once. Sequenced material: peripheral blood. These receptors were obtained from a man aged 55 to 70 with active or convalescent COVID-19.

This rearrangement joins TRBV7-9 to TRBJ1-6; D is perhaps TRBD1 (5 bases). The CDR3 spans 15 residues. In germline, CDR1 is SEHNR, CDR2 FQNEAQ (reference sequence). The V end lost 6 bases, the J end lost 4 bases, and 13 bases lay between the germline ends. CDR3: CASSSQGTYNSPLHF. The CDR3 region has the DNA TGTGCCAGCAGTTCCCAGGGTACTTATAATTCACCCCTCCACTTT.

The chain links TRBV6-6 to TRBJ1-5; maybe TRBD1 (6 bases). Trimming left V 3 bases short and J 4 bases short, with 16 bases between. Germline CDR1 MNHNY, CDR2 SVGAGI (reference sequence). The CDR3 extends over 16 amino acids. CDR3 loop: CASSYAGAVGNQPQHF. The CDR3 region has the DNA TGTGCCAGCAGTTATGCGGGGGCGGTAGGGAATCAGCCCCAGCATTTT.

In the case of this clone: The junction does not match germline at one end; this may be a read error. The chain is built from TRBV6-5 and TRBJ1-2, with 10 bases aligning to TRBD1. CDR1 MNHEY and CDR2 SVGAGI come from the germline V gene. The length of the CDR3 is 16 residues. This chain's CDR3 is CASSYSWGTGDYGYTF. The CDR3 DNA follows: TGTGCCAGCAGTTACTCGTGGGGGACAGGGGACTATGGTTACACCTTC.

The chain combines TRBV25-1 with TRBJ1-6; 9 nucleotides agree with TRBD1. This CDR3 contains 14 residues. The germline CDR1 and CDR2 sequences are MGHDK and SYGVNS. V dropped 6 bases and J dropped 14; count of bases not matched to a gene: 11. Written as DNA, the CDR3 is TGTGCCAGCAGCGCCGCCGGGACAGGGAGATCCCTCCACTTT. Protein sequence: CASSAAGTGRSLHF.

The rearrangement links TRBV11-2 to TRBJ2-1, with 7 nucleotides matching TRBD2. Germline V CDR1 and CDR2: SGHAT, FQNNGV. J lost 9 bases, V lost 4 bases, and 9 bases had no gene match. The CDR3 runs 14 residues. The CDR3 bases are TGTGCCAGCAGCTCAGGGAGAAGCGGGATTGAGCAGTTCTTC. Translated, it gives CASSSGRSGIEQFF.

J is TRBJ2-2 and V is TRBV5-1; TRBD1 might be the D (6 bases). With 1 base removed from V and 2 bases from J, the gap between germline ends came to 15 bases. Germline-derived CDR1 and CDR2 are SGHRS and YFSETQ. This CDR3 contains 17 residues. The CDR3 coding sequence is TGCGCCAGCAGCTTGCGAGGACAGAATACAAACACCGGGGAGCTGTTTTTT. It translates to CASSLRGQNTNTGELFF. The whole variable domain, filled in from reference TRBV5-1 and TRBJ2-2, reads KAGVTQTPRYLIKTRGQQVTLSCSPISGHRSVSWYQQTPGQGLQFLFEYFSETQRNKGNFPGRFSGRQFSNSRSEMNVSTLELGDSALYLCASSLRGQNTNTGELFFGEGSRLTVL.

The V gene is TRBV30, the J gene TRBJ1-6; D perhaps matches TRBD1 (6 bases). This CDR3 has 14 amino acids. Germline values: CDR1 GTSNPN, CDR2 SVGIG (reference sequence). V lost 2 bases and J 6 bases, leaving 11 bases between the germline ends. The CDR3 coding sequence is TGTGCCTGGAGTACAGGGCTATCTAATTCACCCCTCCACTTT. Translation gives CAWSTGLSNSPLHF.

This chain joins TRBV9 and TRBJ1-3; TRBD1 matches 7 bases. The CDR3 is made up of 15 amino acids. CDR1 and CDR2 from the germline V gene are SGDLS and YYNGEE. With 3 bases clipped from V and 0 bases from J, the junction kept 3 bases outside the gene matches. This CDR3 is CASSARDSSGNTIYF. CDR3 nucleotide sequence: TGTGCCAGCAGCGCCCGGGACAGCTCTGGAAACACCATATATTTT.

The chain is built from TRBV7-9 and TRBJ2-3; possible D gene TRBD2, 5 bases. V was clipped by 5 bases and J by 6 bases, with 9 bases between them. The germline V gene encodes CDR1 SEHNR and CDR2 FQNEAQ (reference sequence). The CDR3 has 12 amino acids. As DNA, the CDR3 is TGTGCCAGCAGCCTGTCGGGGGATACGCAGTATTTT. It codes for CASSLSGDTQYF.